The 11 T cell receptor beta chains below come from one sample, sequenced in a study of PD-L1 blockade in urothelial cancer. Method: immunoSEQ multiplex PCR; TCRdb's copy keeps in-frame clones and lacks some. The sample yields 95,000 to 100,000 clones, over 75% seen once. Sample time point: pretreatment peripheral blood. Sequenced here: PBMCs, sampled around atezolizumab (anti-PD-L1) treatment. These receptors were taken from a man in his sixties with urothelial cancer.

The chain combines TRBV5-4 with TRBJ2-1; 9 bases are a match to TRBD2. This CDR3 is 15 amino acids long. Germline V lookup: CDR1 SGHNT, CDR2 YYREEE (reference sequence). Trimming took 0 bases from V and 8 from J; bases not matched to a gene: 6. CDR3 protein: CASSLAGTSSHEQFF. The DNA of the CDR3 is TGTGCCAGCAGCTTGGCAGGGACTAGCTCCCATGAGCAGTTCTTC.

The rearrangement links TRBV6-1 to TRBJ2-1; no definite D call. The CDR3 has 13 amino acids. Trimming pared 0 bases from V and 8 bases from J, leaving 8 bases between. Germline CDR1 is MNHNS and CDR2 is SASEGT. The DNA for the CDR3 is TGTGCCAGCAGTGAAGCCCTCGACTATGAGCAGTTCTTC. As protein: CASSEALDYEQFF.

The chain combines TRBV6-5 with TRBJ2-2, with TRBD2 identical over 10 bases. With 6 bases clipped from V and 2 bases from J, the junction kept 3 bases outside the gene matches. Germline values: CDR1 MNHEY, CDR2 SVGAGI. The CDR3 is made up of 15 amino acids. The CDR3, as DNA: TGTGCCAGCAGCCTAGCGGGAGTCAACACCGGGGAGCTGTTTTTT. This translates into CASSLAGVNTGELFF.

This CDR3 is CASSVLGGQQETQYF. The DNA of the CDR3 is TGTGCCAGCAGCGTATTAGGCGGGCAGCAAGAGACCCAGTACTTC. This chain uses TRBV9 with TRBJ2-5; TRBD2 is a possible D gene (5 bases). Between the trimmed V and J ends, which lost 1 base and 2 bases, there was a span of 12 bases. CDR1 and CDR2 from the germline V gene are SGDLS and YYNGEE. This CDR3 is built from 15 residues.

The J gene is TRBJ1-2, the V gene TRBV12-5; possible D gene TRBD1, 6 bases. This CDR3 contains 11 residues. Germline-derived CDR1 and CDR2 are LGHNT and FRNRAP. The V gene lost 2 bases and the J gene lost 13 bases, with 11 bases spanning the gap. CDR3 residues: CASGLSGAGTF. The CDR3 DNA reads as TGTGCTAGTGGTTTGTCAGGGGCAGGCACCTTC.

The chain links TRBV12-5 to TRBJ1-1, with TRBD1 as a possible D gene (5 bases). The length of the CDR3 is 16 residues. Trimming removed 0 bases from V and 0 bases from J, with 11 bases in between. CDR1 and CDR2 (germline): LGHNT, FRNRAP. The CDR3 here is CASGLVGSGMNTEAFF. CDR3 in DNA: TGTGCTAGTGGTTTGGTGGGGTCAGGGATGAACACTGAAGCTTTCTTT. Variable domain in full (rest from reference TRBV12-5 and TRBJ1-1): DARVTQTPRHKVTEMGQEVTMRCQPILGHNTVFWYRQTMMQGLELLAYFRNRAPLDDSGMPKDRFSAEMPDATLATLKIQPSEPRDSAVYFCASGLVGSGMNTEAFFGQGTRLTVV.

The chain joins TRBV12-2 to TRBJ2-7; TRBD2 is taken as the D call from the table, unchecked against the DNA. TRBV12-2 is recorded as a pseudogene. The CDR3 has 13 residues. CDR3 coding DNA: TGTGCAAGTCGCTTAGCGTCGGGATCCGAGCAGTACTTC. Encoded protein: CASRLASGSEQYF.

The V gene is TRBV5-1, the J gene TRBJ2-5, with 10 bases identical to TRBD2. CDR1 is SGHRS, CDR2 YFSETQ, per germline. The trim removed 6 bases at V and 4 bases at J, leaving 6 bases unmatched. The CDR3 loop spans 14 amino acids. CDR3 residues: CASTQREGPETQYF. The CDR3 DNA follows: TGCGCCAGCACACAGCGGGAGGGCCCAGAGACCCAGTACTTC. The full variable domain, with the rest looked up from reference TRBV5-1 and TRBJ2-5, is KAGVTQTPRYLIKTRGQQVTLSCSPISGHRSVSWYQQTPGQGLQFLFEYFSETQRNKGNFPGRFSGRQFSNSRSEMNVSTLELGDSALYLCASTQREGPETQYFGPGTRLLVL.

The chain uses TRBV6-4 and TRBJ2-2; 9 bases are a match to TRBD1. There are 15 residues in the CDR3. J was trimmed by 5 bases and V by 7 bases; bases with no gene match: 8. CDR1 is MRHNA and CDR2 is SNTAGT in the germline V gene. The CDR3 nucleotides are TGTGCCAGCATAGGGAGGACAGGGGATACCGGGGAGCTGTTTTTT. Its protein product is CASIGRTGDTGELFF.

This clone has just a few counts. The chain uses TRBV7-9 and TRBJ1-1; 12 nucleotides agree with TRBD1. Germline V gives CDR1 SEHNR, CDR2 FQNEAQ (reference sequence). J was trimmed by 5 bases and V by 5 bases; bases with no gene match: 12. The CDR3 loop spans 17 amino acids. Written as DNA, the CDR3 is TGTGCCAGCAGCCAGGGACAGGGGGCCAGGGTTCTTACTGAAGCTTTCTTT. The encoded protein is CASSQGQGARVLTEAFF.

The chain couples TRBV19 to TRBJ1-2, with a tentative D call TRBD1 (5 bases). The CDR3 is 15 residues long. The germline CDR1 and CDR2 sequences are LNHDA and SQIVND (reference sequence). V was cut by 6 bases and J by 5 bases, with 19 bases left in between. The CDR3 loop is CASSWGLTRSYGYTF. The CDR3 DNA is TGTGCCAGTAGCTGGGGACTGACGCGATCGTATGGCTACACCTTC.